This TCR beta chain was recorded in a study of blood T cells in healthy people across ages. Germline CDR1 is DFQATT and CDR2 is SNEGSKA (reference sequence). V lost 5 bases to trimming and J lost 8 bases, with 13 bases between them. CDR3 length equals 12 residues. A sample-barcoded 5' primer and a J-beta primer mix were used in a second PCR of roughly 7 to 11 cycles. From the 5' RACE reads, TCRdb called clonotypes with MiXCR, one entry per CDR3 protein. The table lists some 1.8 million distinct CDR3 sequences, about two fifths of them singletons. As concerns this clonotype: Its antigen is still unknown.

Notes on the study in general: Naive and antigen-experienced cells could not be conclusively compared, given unsorted PBMCs.

The sequencing sample was made of blood. The rearrangement joins TRBV20-1 to TRBJ2-4; TRBD2 might be the D (5 bases). The clonotype comes from a human donor in good health. CDR3 DNA sequence: TGCAGTGCTTGGACTGCGACGGACATTCAGTACTTC. Protein: CSAWTATDIQYF.